This T cell receptor (beta chain) was recorded in a study of blood T cell repertoires in COVID-19. Turning to the study itself: The cDNA or gDNA used as material had been derived from T cells, B-cell-depleted T cells, or PBMCs.

Authors' processing steps: Estimated nucleated cell counts came from reference gene primer amplification. Produced via immunoSEQ multiplex PCR; TCRdb's table is partial and in-frame only. From that table come the V and J calls and clone size; the DNA was used to work out D and trimming. This table holds about 69,000 clones, roughly 87% found once. This CDR3 comprises 15 residues. The V gene lost 0 bases and the J gene lost 0 bases, with 9 bases spanning the gap. Germline values: CDR1 LGHDT, CDR2 YNNKEL (reference sequence). The sequenced sample consisted of peripheral blood. V gene TRBV3-1 (or the pseudogene TRBV3-2) combines with J gene TRBJ2-7, with a weak D call TRBD2 (6 bases). The source is a man older than 75 with acute or convalescent COVID-19. The CDR3 region has the DNA TGTGCCAGCAGCCAAGAGGGGCGGGACTCCTACGAGCAGTACTTC. Amino acids: CASSQEGRDSYEQYF.